Here is one T cell receptor beta chain with its context. The antigen remains undetermined. The CDR3 is made up of 15 amino acids. Looked up from germline, CDR1 is MNHNY and CDR2 is SVGAGI (reference sequence). Trimming cost V 6 bases and J 0 bases, with 14 bases left between them. The data belong to a study of shared clonotypes between healthy human individuals. Here immunoSEQ multiplex PCR was the method, and the copy in TCRdb shows in-frame clones only, minus some. The sample holds 2 million to 2.5 million clones; approximately 93% are singletons and the top ten take 0.39%. Points from the study as a whole: Shared clonotypes across all four donors exceeded non-shared ones in generation probability.

The sequenced sample was naive CD4+ T cells from PBMCs. Noted subset: CD45RA+ positively selected. The chain is built from TRBV6-6 and TRBJ1-1; a possible D gene is TRBD1 (5 bases). This sequence was found in a man aged 18 to 29 in good health. Some clones in this sample may be carry-over from other donors' samples. CDR3 sequence reads: CASRPGGGVNTEAFF. The CDR3 nucleotides read TGTGCCAGCAGGCCGGGCGGGGGTGTGAACACTGAAGCTTTCTTT.